The 14 T cell receptor beta chains below were found in one sample sequenced in a study of T cells in Graves' hyperthyroidism and ophthalmopathy. TCR beta CDR3 regions were amplified from RNA transcripts. A first-round RT-PCR of the TCR CDR3 used the HTBI primer set. TCRdb ran MiXCR on the multiplex PCR reads and lists one entry per CDR3 protein. The sample records 450,000 to 700,000 distinct CDR3 sequences, just over 45% being singletons. Sample: peripheral blood or thyroid tissue (not recorded which). The receptor set was obtained from an adult woman with Graves' disease, either hyperthyroidism or ophthalmopathy (not recorded which).

This clonotype was counted many times. The chain uses TRBV19 and TRBJ1-1, with 9 bases lining up with TRBD1. The CDR3 has 14 amino acids. In germline, CDR1 is LNHDA, CDR2 SQIVND (reference sequence). V gave up 4 bases and J gave up 4 bases; unmatched junction bases: 4. This CDR3 reads CASSTLTGGTEAFF. CDR3 bases: TGTGCCAGTAGTACCTTGACAGGGGGCACTGAAGCTTTCTTT.

This clonotype was picked up a small number of times. The V gene is TRBV10-3, the J gene TRBJ2-5, with TRBD1 matching over 8 bases. Germline CDR1 and CDR2: ENHRY and SYGVKD. V shed 3 bases, J shed 4 bases, and the junction held 13 bases outside the gene matches. This CDR3 spans 17 amino acids. The DNA for the CDR3 is TGTGCCATCAGTGACGTACAGGGGGATCGAGGAGGAGAGACCCAGTACTTC. It translates to CAISDVQGDRGGETQYF.

There are many counts of this clonotype. The genes are TRBV6-6 and TRBJ1-1; no clear D gene. Trimming stripped 2 bases from V and 7 bases from J, with 8 bases between. Germline V gene data show CDR1 as MNHNY and CDR2 as SVGAGI (reference sequence). The CDR3 loop spans 12 amino acids. CDR3 nucleotide sequence: TGTGCCAGCAGTTACCCCGGACGTGAAGCTTTCTTT. Amino acids: CASSYPGREAFF.

This clonotype was counted many times. J is TRBJ2-6 and V is TRBV2; possibly TRBD2 for D (6 bases). Looked up from germline, CDR1 is SNHLY and CDR2 is FYNNEI. V dropped 9 bases and J dropped 1 base, with 10 bases sitting between them. This CDR3 spans 14 amino acids. The CDR3 loop reads CASRRASGANVLTF. CDR3 in DNA: TGTGCCAGTAGGAGGGCATCTGGGGCCAACGTCCTGACTTTC. Variable domain in full (rest from reference TRBV2 and TRBJ2-6): EPEVTQTPSHQVTQMGQEVILRCVPISNHLYFYWYRQILGQKVEFLVSFYNNEISEKSEIFDDQFSVERPDGSNFTLKIRSTKLEDSAMYFCASRRASGANVLTFGAGSRLTVL.

This clonotype was recorded a few times. The rearrangement links TRBV2 to TRBJ2-2; 11 bases are a match to TRBD2. The ends lost 7 bases at V and 9 bases at J; junction bases unmatched: 13. Germline CDR1 SNHLY, CDR2 FYNNEI. The CDR3 is 16 amino acids. CDR3: CASTSIAGGPGRELFF. CDR3 sequence (DNA): TGTGCCAGCACCTCGATAGCGGGAGGGCCTGGCAGGGAGCTGTTTTTT.

Many counts were recorded for this clonotype. The genes are TRBV6-1 and TRBJ1-5; 9 bases match TRBD1. The CDR3 loop spans 12 amino acids. The junction had 3 bases not matched to a gene; V was cut back by 9 bases and J by 6 bases. CDR1 is MNHNS and CDR2 is SASEGT in the germline V gene. The CDR3 DNA follows: TGTGCCAGTTGGGACAGGGTTCAGCCCCAGCATTTT. This encodes CASWDRVQPQHF.

This sequence joins TRBV28 and TRBJ2-5; 11 bases are shared with TRBD2. Germline V gene lookup returns CDR1 MDHEN and CDR2 SYDVKM. The CDR3 runs to 16 residues. The ends lost 1 base at V and 5 bases at J; junction bases unmatched: 6. CDR3 sequence (DNA): TGTGCCAGCAGTTTATACCTAGCGGGAGGCATGGAGACCCAGTACTTC. It specifies CASSLYLAGGMETQYF.

This clonotype occurred many times. This chain links TRBV13 with TRBJ2-7; TRBD1 matches 7 bases. The CDR3 is made up of 13 amino acids. J gave up 3 bases and V 5 bases, and 4 bases lay outside the gene matches. Germline V CDR1 and CDR2: PRHDT, FYEKMQ (reference sequence). CDR3 coding DNA: TGTGCCAGCAGCCGACAGGGTTTCTACGAGCAGTACTTC. The encoded protein is CASSRQGFYEQYF.

CDR3 nucleotides: TGTGCCAGCAGCTTGTGGGGGCAGACTTTCTTT. Translation gives CASSLWGQTFF. This chain joins TRBV5-4 and TRBJ1-1, with D perhaps TRBD1 (6 bases). The CDR3 has 11 residues. Germline V gives CDR1 SGHNT, CDR2 YYREEE (reference sequence). Trimming removed 1 base at V and 12 bases at J, with 10 bases between.

In its sample, this clonotype was seen a few times. This chain links TRBV7-2 with TRBJ2-1; D gene uncertain. The CDR3 runs 11 residues. V lost 6 bases and J lost 6, with 6 bases in between. CDR1 and CDR2 (germline): SGHTA, FQGNSA. The chain's CDR3 is CASSLVNEQFF. The CDR3 DNA follows: TGTGCCAGCAGTCTAGTCAATGAGCAGTTCTTC. Variable domain in full (rest from reference TRBV7-2 and TRBJ2-1): GAGVSQSPSNKVTEKGKDVELRCDPISGHTALYWYRQSLGQGLEFLIYFQGNSAPDKSGLPSDRFSAERTGGSVSTLTIQRTQQEDSAVYLCASSLVNEQFFGPGTRLTVL.

The chain employs TRBV19 and TRBJ2-2; D uncertain. The V gene's germline CDR1 is LNHDA and CDR2 SQIVND (reference sequence). CDR3 length: 12 residues. Trimming removed 5 bases from V and 7 bases from J, with 8 bases in between. The CDR3 here is CASSRTYGELFF. CDR3 nucleotide sequence: TGTGCCAGTAGTCGGACGTACGGGGAGCTGTTTTTT.

The CDR3 loop is CASSVTGEGNTEAFF. CDR3 DNA sequence: TGTGCCAGTAGTGTGACAGGGGAAGGGAACACTGAAGCTTTCTTT. The chain links TRBV19 to TRBJ1-1; the match to TRBD1 covers 8 bases. Germline V gives CDR1 LNHDA, CDR2 SQIVND (reference sequence). CDR3 length: 15 amino acids. V trimming: 5 bases; J trimming: 1 base; junction bases outside the gene matches: 6.

This clonotype was seen ten or more times. The gene calls are TRBV25-1 and TRBJ1-2, with no clear D. The CDR3 has 13 amino acids. Per germline, CDR1 MGHDK and CDR2 SYGVNS. Trimming pared 6 bases from V and 4 bases from J, leaving 12 bases between. CDR3 in amino acids: CASRNPEGYGYTF. The CDR3 bases are TGTGCCAGCAGGAACCCGGAGGGCTATGGCTACACCTTC.

This clonotype was seen a few times. CDR3 protein: CASSSGTGRETQYF. Written as DNA, the CDR3 is TGTGCCAGCAGCTCCGGGACAGGGAGGGAGACCCAGTACTTC. The V call is TRBV7-9, the J call TRBJ2-5; 9 positions match TRBD1. Germline V gives CDR1 SEHNR, CDR2 FQNEAQ (reference sequence). V lost 4 bases and J lost 5; bases outside the gene matches: 5. CDR3 length: 14 amino acids.